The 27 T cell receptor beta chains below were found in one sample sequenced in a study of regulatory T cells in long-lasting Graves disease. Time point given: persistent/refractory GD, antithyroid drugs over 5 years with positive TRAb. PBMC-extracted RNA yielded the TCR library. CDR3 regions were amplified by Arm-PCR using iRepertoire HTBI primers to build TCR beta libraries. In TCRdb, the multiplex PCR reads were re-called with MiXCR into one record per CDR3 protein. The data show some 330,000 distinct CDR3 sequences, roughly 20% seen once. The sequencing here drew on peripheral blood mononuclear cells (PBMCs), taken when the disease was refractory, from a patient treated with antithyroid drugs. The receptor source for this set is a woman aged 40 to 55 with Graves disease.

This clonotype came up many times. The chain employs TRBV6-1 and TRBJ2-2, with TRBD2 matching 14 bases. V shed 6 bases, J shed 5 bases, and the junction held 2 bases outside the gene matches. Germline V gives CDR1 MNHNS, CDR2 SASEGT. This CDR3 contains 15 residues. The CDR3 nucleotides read TGTGCCAGCAGCGGACTAGCGGGAGGTACCGGGGAGCTGTTTTTT. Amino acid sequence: CASSGLAGGTGELFF.

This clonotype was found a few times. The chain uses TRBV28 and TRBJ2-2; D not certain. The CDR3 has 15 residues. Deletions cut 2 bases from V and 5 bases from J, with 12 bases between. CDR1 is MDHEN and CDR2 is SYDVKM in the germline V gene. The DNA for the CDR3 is TGTGCCAGCAGTTTACGATGGGAAAGAACCGGGGAGCTGTTTTTT. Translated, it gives CASSLRWERTGELFF.

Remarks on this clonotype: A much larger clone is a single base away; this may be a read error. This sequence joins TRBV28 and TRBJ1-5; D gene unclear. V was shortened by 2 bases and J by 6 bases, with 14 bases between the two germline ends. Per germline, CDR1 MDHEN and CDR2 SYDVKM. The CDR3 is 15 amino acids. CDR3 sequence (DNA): TGTGCCAGCAGTTTAGTGGACGGGGAGTTTCAGCCCCAGCATTTT. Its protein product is CASSLVDGEFQPQHF.

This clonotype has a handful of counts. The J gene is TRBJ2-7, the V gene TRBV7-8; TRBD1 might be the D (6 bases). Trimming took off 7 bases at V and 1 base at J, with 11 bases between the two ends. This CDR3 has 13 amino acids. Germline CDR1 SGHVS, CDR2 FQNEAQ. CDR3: CASIRDNSYEQYF. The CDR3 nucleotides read TGTGCCAGCATCAGGGACAATTCCTACGAGCAGTACTTC.

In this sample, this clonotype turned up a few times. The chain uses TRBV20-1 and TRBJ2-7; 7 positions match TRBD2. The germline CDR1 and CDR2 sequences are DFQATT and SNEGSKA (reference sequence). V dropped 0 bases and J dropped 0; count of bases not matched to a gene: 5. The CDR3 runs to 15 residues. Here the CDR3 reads CSAREGGKVSYEQYF. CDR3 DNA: TGCAGTGCTAGAGAGGGGGGGAAGGTCTCCTACGAGCAGTACTTC.

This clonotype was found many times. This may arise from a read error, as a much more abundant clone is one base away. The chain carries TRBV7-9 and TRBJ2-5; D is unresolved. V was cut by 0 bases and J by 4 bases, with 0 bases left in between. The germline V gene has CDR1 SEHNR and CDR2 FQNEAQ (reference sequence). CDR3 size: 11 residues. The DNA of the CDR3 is TGTGCCAGCAGCTTAGCAGAGACCCAGTACTTC. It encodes CASSLAETQYF.

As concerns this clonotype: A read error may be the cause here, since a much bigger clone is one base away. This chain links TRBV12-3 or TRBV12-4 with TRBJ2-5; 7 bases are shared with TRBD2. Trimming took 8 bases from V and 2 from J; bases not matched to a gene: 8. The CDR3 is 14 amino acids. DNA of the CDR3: TGTGCCAGCCGACGGGAAGCGGGACAAGAGACCCAGTACTTC. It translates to CASRREAGQETQYF.

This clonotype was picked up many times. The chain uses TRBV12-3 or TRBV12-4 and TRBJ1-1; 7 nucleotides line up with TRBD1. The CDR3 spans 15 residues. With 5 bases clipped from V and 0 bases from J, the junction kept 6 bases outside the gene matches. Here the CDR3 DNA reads TGTGCCAGCAGTCCCCGGGACAGCCTGAACACTGAAGCTTTCTTT. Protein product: CASSPRDSLNTEAFF.

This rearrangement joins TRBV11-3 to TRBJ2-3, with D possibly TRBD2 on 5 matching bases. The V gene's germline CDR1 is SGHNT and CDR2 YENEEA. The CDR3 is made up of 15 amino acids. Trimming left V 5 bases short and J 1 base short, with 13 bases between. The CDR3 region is CASSGGALGTDTQYF. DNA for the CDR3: TGTGCCAGCAGCGGAGGAGCCCTCGGCACAGATACGCAGTATTTT.

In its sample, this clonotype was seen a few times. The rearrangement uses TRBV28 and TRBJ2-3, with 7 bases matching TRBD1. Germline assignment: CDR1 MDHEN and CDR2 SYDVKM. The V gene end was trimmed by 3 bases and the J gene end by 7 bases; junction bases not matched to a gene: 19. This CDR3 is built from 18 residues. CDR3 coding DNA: TGTGCCAGCAGTTTGACATTGACAGGGATCAAGCTAGGGCATACGCAGTATTTT. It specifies CASSLTLTGIKLGHTQYF.

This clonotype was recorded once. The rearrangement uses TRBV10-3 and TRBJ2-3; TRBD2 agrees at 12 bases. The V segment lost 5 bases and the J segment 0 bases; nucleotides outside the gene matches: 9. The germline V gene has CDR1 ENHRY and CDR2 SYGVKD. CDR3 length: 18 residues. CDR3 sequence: CAISPLGGTSGSTDTQYF. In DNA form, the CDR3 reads TGTGCCATCAGTCCCCTTGGGGGGACTAGCGGGAGCACAGATACGCAGTATTTT.

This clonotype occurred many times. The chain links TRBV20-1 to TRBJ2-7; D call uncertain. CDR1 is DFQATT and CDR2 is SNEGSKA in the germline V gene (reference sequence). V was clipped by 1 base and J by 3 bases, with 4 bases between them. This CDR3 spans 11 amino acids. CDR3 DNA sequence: TGCAGTGCTAGAGTGAACTACGAGCAGTACTTC. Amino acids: CSARVNYEQYF.

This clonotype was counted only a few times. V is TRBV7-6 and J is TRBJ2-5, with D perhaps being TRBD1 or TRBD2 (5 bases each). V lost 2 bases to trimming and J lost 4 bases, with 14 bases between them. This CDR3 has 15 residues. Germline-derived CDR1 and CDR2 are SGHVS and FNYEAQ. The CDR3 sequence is CASSLYGGEGETQYF. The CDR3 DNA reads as TGTGCCAGCAGCTTATATGGGGGAGAGGGAGAGACCCAGTACTTC.

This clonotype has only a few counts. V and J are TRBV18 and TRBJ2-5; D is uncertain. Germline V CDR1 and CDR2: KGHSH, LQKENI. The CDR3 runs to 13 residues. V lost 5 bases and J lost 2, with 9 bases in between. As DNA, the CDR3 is TGTGCCAGCTCAATCGGTGATCAAGAGACCCAGTACTTC. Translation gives CASSIGDQETQYF.

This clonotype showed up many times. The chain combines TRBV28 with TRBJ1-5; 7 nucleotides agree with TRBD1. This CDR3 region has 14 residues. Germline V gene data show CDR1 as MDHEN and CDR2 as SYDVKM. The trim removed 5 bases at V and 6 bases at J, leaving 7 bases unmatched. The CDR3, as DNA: TGTGCCAGCAGTCCTTGGGAGGGGGCTCAGCCCCAGCATTTT. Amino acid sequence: CASSPWEGAQPQHF.

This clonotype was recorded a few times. CDR3 in DNA: TGTGCCAGCAGCATTCTGACAGCGAACACTGAAGCTTTCTTT. It translates to CASSILTANTEAFF. The rearrangement joins TRBV11-3 to TRBJ1-1; possible D gene TRBD1, 5 bases. The V gene lost 5 bases and the J gene lost 1 base, with 11 bases spanning the gap. The CDR3 contains 14 residues. The germline V gene encodes CDR1 SGHNT and CDR2 YENEEA.

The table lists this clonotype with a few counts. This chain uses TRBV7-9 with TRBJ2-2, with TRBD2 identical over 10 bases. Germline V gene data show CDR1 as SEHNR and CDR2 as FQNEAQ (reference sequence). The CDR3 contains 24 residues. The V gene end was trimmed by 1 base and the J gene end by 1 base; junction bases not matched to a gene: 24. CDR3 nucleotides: TGTGCCAGCAGCTTAGAGCCCATCCAGCGGGAGGGCCGCTTTAGCCCCCTGAACACCGGGGAGCTGTTTTTT. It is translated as CASSLEPIQREGRFSPLNTGELFF.

The CDR3 loop reads CASSSTGGDRRTQYF. DNA for the CDR3: TGTGCCAGCAGTTCAACGGGCGGGGACCGCAGAACGCAGTATTTT. The rearrangement joins TRBV28 to TRBJ2-3; a possible D gene is TRBD2 (6 bases). CDR1 is MDHEN and CDR2 is SYDVKM in the germline V gene. The germline V and J ends were trimmed by 4 bases and 9 bases, with 20 bases remaining between them. This CDR3 has 15 amino acids.

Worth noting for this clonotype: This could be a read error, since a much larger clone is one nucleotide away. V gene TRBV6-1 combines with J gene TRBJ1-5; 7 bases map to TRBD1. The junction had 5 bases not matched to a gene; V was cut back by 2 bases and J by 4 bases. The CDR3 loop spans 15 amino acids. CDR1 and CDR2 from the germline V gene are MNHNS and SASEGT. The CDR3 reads CASSEQLGQNQPQHF. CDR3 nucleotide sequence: TGTGCCAGCAGTGAACAGTTGGGACAGAATCAGCCCCAGCATTTT.

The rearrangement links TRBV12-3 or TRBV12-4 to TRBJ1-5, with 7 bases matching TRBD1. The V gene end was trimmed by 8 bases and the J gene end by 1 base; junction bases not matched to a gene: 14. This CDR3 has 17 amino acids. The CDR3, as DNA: TGTGCCAGCGGACTTGGATTTGAGGGGGCGAGCAATCAGCCCCAGCATTTT. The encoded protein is CASGLGFEGASNQPQHF.

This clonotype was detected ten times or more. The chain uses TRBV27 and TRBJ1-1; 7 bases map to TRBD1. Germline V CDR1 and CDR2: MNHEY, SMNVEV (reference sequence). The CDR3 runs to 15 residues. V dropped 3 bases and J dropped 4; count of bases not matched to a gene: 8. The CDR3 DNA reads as TGTGCCAGCAGTTTCAAGGGGGCGCCCCTCACTGAAGCTTTCTTT. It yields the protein CASSFKGAPLTEAFF.

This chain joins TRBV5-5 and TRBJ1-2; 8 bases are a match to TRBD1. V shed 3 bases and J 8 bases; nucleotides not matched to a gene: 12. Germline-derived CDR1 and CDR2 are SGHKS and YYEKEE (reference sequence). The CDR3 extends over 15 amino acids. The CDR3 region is CASSSLTGDLGGYTF. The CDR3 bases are TGTGCCAGCAGCTCCTTGACAGGGGATCTTGGGGGCTACACCTTC.

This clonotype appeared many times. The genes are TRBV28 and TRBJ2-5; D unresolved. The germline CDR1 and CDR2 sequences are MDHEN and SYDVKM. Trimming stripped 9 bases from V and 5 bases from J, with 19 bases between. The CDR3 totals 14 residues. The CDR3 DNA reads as TGTGCCAGTTCGAGTTCCCATTATGGGGAGACCCAGTACTTC. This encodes CASSSSHYGETQYF. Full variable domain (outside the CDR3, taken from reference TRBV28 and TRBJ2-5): DVKVTQSSRYLVKRTGEKVFLECVQDMDHENMFWYRQDPGLGLRLIYFSYDVKMKEKGDIPEGYSVSREKKERFSLILESASTNQTSMYLCASSSSHYGETQYFGPGTRLLVL.

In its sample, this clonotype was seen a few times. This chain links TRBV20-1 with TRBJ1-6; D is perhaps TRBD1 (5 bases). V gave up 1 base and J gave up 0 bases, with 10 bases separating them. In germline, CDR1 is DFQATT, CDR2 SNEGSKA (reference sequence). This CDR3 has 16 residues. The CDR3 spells CSARAVDSSYNSPLHF. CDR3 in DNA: TGCAGTGCTAGAGCCGTAGACAGCTCCTATAATTCACCCCTCCACTTT.

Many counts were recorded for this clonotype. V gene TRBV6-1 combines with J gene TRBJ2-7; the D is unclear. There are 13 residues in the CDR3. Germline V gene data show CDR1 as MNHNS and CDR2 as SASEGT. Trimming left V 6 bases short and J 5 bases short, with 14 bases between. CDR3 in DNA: TGTGCCAGCAGCCCCTTTCATCTAAACGAGCAGTACTTC. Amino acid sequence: CASSPFHLNEQYF.

CDR3: CASSVSGRALGEQYF. The DNA of the CDR3 is TGCGCCAGCAGCGTTAGCGGGAGGGCCTTGGGCGAGCAGTACTTC. The genes are TRBV5-1 and TRBJ2-7, with TRBD2 identical over 11 bases. Germline-derived CDR1 and CDR2 are SGHRS and YFSETQ. The CDR3 totals 15 residues. After removal of 4 bases from V and 6 bases from J, the junction contained 9 bases not matched to a gene.

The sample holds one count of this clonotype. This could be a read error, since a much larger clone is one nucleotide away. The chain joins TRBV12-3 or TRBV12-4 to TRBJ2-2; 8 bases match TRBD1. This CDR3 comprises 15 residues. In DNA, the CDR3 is TGTGCCAGCGATGTCGGGACAGGACTTACCGGGGAGCCGTTTTTT. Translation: CASDVGTGLTGEPFF.